This entry lists 21 T cell receptor beta chains sequenced from one sample in a study of blood T cell repertoires in COVID-19. The method was immunoSEQ multiplex PCR; TCRdb's version includes in-frame clones alone and lacks a portion of them. The sample holds approximately 180,000 clones; roughly four fifths are singletons and the top ten take around 10%. The sequenced sample consisted of peripheral blood. These receptors all come from a woman older than 75 with COVID-19, enrolled during active disease.

This sequence joins TRBV19 and TRBJ2-7, with 8 bases matching TRBD1. V shed 6 bases, J shed 6 bases, and the junction held 19 bases outside the gene matches. Germline lookup yields CDR1 LNHDA and CDR2 SQIVND (reference sequence). CDR3 size: 17 residues. CDR3 region: CASSPSSRSGGLGEQYF. The CDR3 region has the DNA TGTGCCAGTAGCCCCAGCAGTAGGTCAGGGGGCCTAGGCGAGCAGTACTTC.

This clone occurred once. The chain has TRBV6-5 and TRBJ2-7, with TRBD2 matching 10 bases. CDR1 is MNHEY and CDR2 is SVGAGI in the germline V gene. This CDR3 is 16 amino acids long. With V trimmed by 2 bases and J by 4 bases, 8 bases remained unmatched. The CDR3 protein is CASSYALAGGPYEQYF. CDR3 nucleotide sequence: TGTGCCAGCAGTTACGCCTTAGCGGGGGGCCCTTACGAGCAGTACTTC.

The DNA for the CDR3 is TGTGCCAGTAGAGGACTAGCGGGAGAAGACTACAATGAGCAGTTCTTC. Protein sequence: CASRGLAGEDYNEQFF. This sequence joins TRBV19 and TRBJ2-1, with TRBD2 matching 13 bases. Losses at the gene ends were 6 bases for V and 3 bases for J; bases not matched to a gene: 5. The CDR3 runs 16 residues. Looked up from germline, CDR1 is LNHDA and CDR2 is SQIVND (reference sequence).

This chain joins TRBV7-8 and TRBJ2-1, with D possibly being TRBD2 (7 bases). CDR3 length: 17 amino acids. V lost 0 bases, J lost 7 bases, and 19 bases lay in between. CDR1 is SGHVS, CDR2 FQNEAQ, per germline. Here the CDR3 reads CASSLARGALRRNEQFF. In DNA, the CDR3 is TGTGCCAGCAGCTTAGCCCGGGGGGCGCTTAGAAGGAATGAGCAGTTCTTC. The full variable domain, completed using reference TRBV7-8 and TRBJ2-1, is GAGVSQSPRYKVAKRGQDVALRCDPISGHVSLFWYQQALGQGPEFLTYFQNEAQLDKSGLPSDRFFAERPEGSVSTLKIQRTQQEDSAVYLCASSLARGALRRNEQFFGPGTRLTVL.

CDR3: CASSQGPSEETQYF. The CDR3 DNA sequence: TGTGCCAGCAGCCAAGGGCCAAGCGAGGAGACCCAGTACTTC. This rearrangement joins TRBV3-1 (or the pseudogene TRBV3-2) to TRBJ2-5; D unresolved. The V gene's germline CDR1 is LGHDT and CDR2 YNNKEL (reference sequence). The CDR3 totals 14 residues. Deletions cut 1 base from V and 5 bases from J, with 11 bases between.

This clone appeared once. The V gene is TRBV6-5, the J gene TRBJ2-3; D is undetermined. The CDR3 spans 13 residues. Germline CDR1 is MNHEY and CDR2 is SVGAGI. Trimming left V 4 bases short and J 4 bases short, with 9 bases between. CDR3 amino acids: CASSSIVSDTQYF. The CDR3 DNA reads TGTGCCAGCAGTTCCATAGTTTCAGATACGCAGTATTTT.

The chain uses TRBV19 and TRBJ1-2, with D uncertain. Trimming pared 7 bases from V and 2 bases from J, leaving 8 bases between. Germline CDR1 LNHDA, CDR2 SQIVND (reference sequence). The CDR3 sequence is 12 residues long. DNA for the CDR3: TGTGCCAGTAAGTCACAGAACTATGGCTACACCTTC. Its translation: CASKSQNYGYTF.

The chain combines TRBV5-1 with TRBJ2-3; D perhaps matches TRBD1 (5 bases). CDR3 length: 16 amino acids. With 0 bases removed from V and 0 bases from J, the gap between germline ends came to 11 bases. CDR1 is SGHRS, CDR2 YFSETQ, per germline. The CDR3 here is CASSLDGQGSTDTQYF. CDR3 in DNA: TGCGCCAGCAGCTTGGACGGGCAGGGCAGCACAGATACGCAGTATTTT.

This clone has ten or more counts. The chain combines TRBV18 with TRBJ1-6; D not certain. The CDR3 has 13 residues. With 5 bases removed from V and 7 bases from J, the gap between germline ends came to 9 bases. Germline V lookup: CDR1 KGHSH, CDR2 LQKENI. In DNA form, the CDR3 reads TGTGCCAGCTCAGGCCAGGCCAATTCACCCCTCCACTTT. Translation: CASSGQANSPLHF.

V is TRBV6-6 and J is TRBJ2-7; TRBD1 aligns across 7 bases. V lost 2 bases, J lost 4 bases, and 5 bases stayed unmatched. CDR1 is MNHNY and CDR2 is SVGAGI in the germline V gene (reference sequence). This CDR3 has 14 residues. The CDR3 sequence is CASSYPGQWYEQYF. The CDR3 nucleotides are TGTGCCAGCAGTTACCCGGGACAGTGGTACGAGCAGTACTTC.

This clone came up once. The sample contains more than one DNA sequence encoding this CDR3. V gene TRBV19 combines with J gene TRBJ1-5; 9 bases agree with TRBD1. The germline V gene has CDR1 LNHDA and CDR2 SQIVND (reference sequence). The CDR3 length is 14 residues. The J segment lost 4 bases and the V segment lost 3 bases, leaving 1 base of the junction unmatched. CDR3 protein: CASSIGQGNQPQHF. The CDR3 DNA sequence: TGTGCCAGTAGTATCGGACAGGGGAATCAGCCCCAGCATTTT. Full variable domain (remainder filled in from reference TRBV19 and TRBJ1-5): DGGITQSPKYLFRKEGQNVTLSCEQNLNHDAMYWYRQDPGQGLRLIYYSQIVNDFQKGDIAEGYSVSREKKESFPLTVTSAQKNPTAFYLCASSIGQGNQPQHFGDGTRLSIL.

The V call is TRBV12-3 or TRBV12-4, the J call TRBJ2-2, with D perhaps matching TRBD2 (5 bases). V was cut by 1 base and J by 7 bases, with 7 bases left in between. The CDR3 extends over 13 amino acids. The chain's CDR3 is CASSLEEDGELFF. CDR3 coding DNA: TGTGCCAGCAGTTTAGAGGAGGACGGGGAGCTGTTTTTT.

The chain joins TRBV6-5 to TRBJ2-3; D is ambiguous. The CDR3 is made up of 13 amino acids. V was shortened by 0 bases and J by 4 bases, with 5 bases between the two germline ends. Germline CDR1 and CDR2: MNHEY and SVGAGI. The chain's CDR3 is CASSYSPADTQYF. The CDR3 nucleotides are TGTGCCAGCAGTTACTCCCCCGCAGATACGCAGTATTTT.

In nucleotides, the CDR3 is TGTGCCAGCAGCCCGGGCGGGACAGGGCCACCACCCCTCCACTTT. Its translation is CASSPGGTGPPPLHF. The chain links TRBV7-2 to TRBJ1-6, with 9 bases lining up with TRBD1. Germline V CDR1 and CDR2: SGHTA, FQGNSA. V gave up 5 bases and J gave up 11 bases; unmatched junction bases: 10. CDR3 length: 15 residues.

The chain joins TRBV27 to TRBJ2-7; 8 bases are shared with TRBD2. V lost 5 bases, J lost 0 bases, and 6 bases stayed unmatched. The CDR3 contains 15 residues. The germline gives CDR1 MNHEY, CDR2 SMNVEV (reference sequence). CDR3 nucleotide sequence: TGTGCCAGCAGTCCGCTAGCGGGCGCCTCCTACGAGCAGTACTTC. Protein product: CASSPLAGASYEQYF.

V usage is TRBV3-1 (or the pseudogene TRBV3-2) and J usage is TRBJ2-5; the match to TRBD2 covers 11 bases. The germline CDR1 and CDR2 sequences are LGHDT and YNNKEL (reference sequence). With V trimmed by 7 bases and J by 2 bases, 9 bases remained unmatched. CDR3 length: 16 amino acids. The CDR3 nucleotides are TGTGCCAGCACCACGACAGGGACTAGCGGACAAGAGACCCAGTACTTC. It codes for CASTTTGTSGQETQYF.

The rearrangement links TRBV27 to TRBJ1-5, with TRBD1 as a possible D gene (5 bases). The CDR3 has 17 amino acids. The germline gives CDR1 MNHEY, CDR2 SMNVEV (reference sequence). Trimming removed 0 bases from V and 2 bases from J, with 14 bases in between. In nucleotides, the CDR3 is TGTGCCAGCAGTTTATCTGGGGCATGGGGCGGCAATCAGCCCCAGCATTTT. Translated: CASSLSGAWGGNQPQHF.

This clone was seen only a few times. The chain combines TRBV19 with TRBJ2-3; maybe TRBD2 (5 bases). Germline V gene lookup returns CDR1 LNHDA and CDR2 SQIVND (reference sequence). This CDR3 region has 16 residues. The germline V and J ends were trimmed by 2 bases and 3 bases, with 15 bases remaining between them. The CDR3 region is CASSITSLRATDTQYF. The CDR3 DNA reads TGTGCCAGTAGTATAACTAGTCTTCGGGCTACAGATACGCAGTATTTT.

The chain is built from TRBV19 and TRBJ1-1; a weak D match, TRBD1 (5 bases). V shed 3 bases and J shed 1 base, with 15 bases lying between them. Germline V gene data show CDR1 as LNHDA and CDR2 as SQIVND (reference sequence). The CDR3 extends over 16 amino acids. The CDR3 loop reads CASSISGGVKNTEAFF. As DNA, the CDR3 is TGTGCCAGTAGTATTAGTGGAGGGGTAAAGAACACTGAAGCTTTCTTT.

As DNA, the CDR3 is TGTGCCATTGTGAACAGGGTGACGGATGAGCAGTTCTTC. Its protein product is CAIVNRVTDEQFF. V and J are TRBV27 and TRBJ2-1, with D possibly TRBD1 on 6 matching bases. CDR3 length: 13 residues. V was pared by 10 bases and J by 8 bases, with 18 bases between. The germline V gene encodes CDR1 MNHEY and CDR2 SMNVEV (reference sequence).

The DNA of the CDR3 is TGCGCCAGCAGCCAAACTAGCGGGGGAAGAAACACCGGGGAGCTGTTTTTT. It specifies CASSQTSGGRNTGELFF. The rearrangement links TRBV4-1 to TRBJ2-2; TRBD2 agrees at 11 bases. There are 17 residues in the CDR3. Germline values: CDR1 MGHRA, CDR2 YSYEKL. The junction had 4 bases not matched to a gene; V was cut back by 2 bases and J by 2 bases.